Listed below are T cell receptor beta chains from one sample, sequenced in a study of siplizumab effects on memory and regulatory T cells. Method: immunoSEQ multiplex PCR; TCRdb's copy keeps in-frame clones and lacks some. Of tens of thousands of clones listed, less than 98% are singletons. Sequencing was carried out using naive CD8+ T cells sorted from blood. These receptor sequences come from a human donor in good health. Both conserved end residues are part of each CDR3. D genes are given only for firm matches. Size is omitted from some rows. Given values are once, few, many or a class for expanded clones.

V gene,D gene,clone size,J gene,CDR3 DNA,CDR3 protein
TRBV9,TRBD1,.,TRBJ1-4,TGTGCCAGCAGCGGTCGAACAGGGGGATCTAATGAAAAACTGTTTTTT,CASSGRTGGSNEKLFF
TRBV19,.,once,TRBJ2-1,TGTGCCAGTAGTAGAAACTATTTCAATGAGCAGTTCTTC,CASSRNYFNEQFF
TRBV19,.,.,TRBJ2-3,TGTGCCAGTAGTATGGGTGGAGGGACGCTCACAGATACGCAGTATTTT,CASSMGGGTLTDTQYF
TRBV5-1,.,.,TRBJ2-7,TGCGCCAGCAGCTTGGCAGGCGCGTCCGAGCAGTACTTC,CASSLAGASEQYF
TRBV23-1,TRBD2,.,TRBJ2-3,TGCGCCAGCTGCCGGCGGGAGTCTAACACAGATACGCAGTATTTT,CASCRRESNTDTQYF
TRBV7-9,.,.,TRBJ2-5,TGTGCCAGCAGCTTAGAAGGTCAGGAGACCCAGTACTTC,CASSLEGQETQYF
TRBV15,TRBD1,once,TRBJ2-3,TGTGCCACCAGCAGGGGACAGGGGAAGTACACAGATACGCAGTATTTT,CATSRGQGKYTDTQYF
TRBV6-5,.,.,TRBJ1-1,TGTGCCAGCATTACAGGAAATGAAGCTTTCTTT,CASITGNEAFF
TRBV27,TRBD1,once,TRBJ1-4,TGTGCCAGCGGGGGACAGGCGAATGAAAAACTGTTTTTT,CASGGQANEKLFF
TRBV2,TRBD2,.,TRBJ2-7,TGTGCCAGCAGTAGAGCGGGGGAGAGCTCCTACGAGCAGTACTTC,CASSRAGESSYEQYF
TRBV28,.,.,TRBJ2-3,TGTGCCAGCAGTTTTGTGGGAGCGGCAGATACGCAGTATTTT,CASSFVGAADTQYF
TRBV5-1,.,.,TRBJ2-2,TGCGCCAGCAGCTACACCGGGGAGCTGTTTTTT,CASSYTGELFF
TRBV7-9,.,once,TRBJ1-1,TGTGCCAGCAGCATAGGTGGGAACACTGAAGCTTTCTTT,CASSIGGNTEAFF
TRBV19,TRBD1,.,TRBJ1-5,TGTGCCAGTAGTATAGTAAACAGGGGGCTTGTAAGCAATCAGCCCCAGCATTTT,CASSIVNRGLVSNQPQHF
TRBV5-1,TRBD2,.,TRBJ2-3,TGCGCCAGCAGCTTGACCTCTAGCGGGGGCACAGATACGCAGTATTTT,CASSLTSSGGTDTQYF
TRBV5-1,TRBD1,.,TRBJ2-2,TGCGCCAGCAGATCAGGGGGCAGTGACACCGGGGAGCTGTTTTTT,CASRSGGSDTGELFF
TRBV30,.,.,TRBJ2-1,TGTGCCTGGAGTGTACCGTTAATGAGTGAGCAGTTCTTC,CAWSVPLMSEQFF
TRBV27,.,few,TRBJ1-1,TGTGCCAGCGGGCTACATTCTCTCACTGAAGCTTTCTTT,CASGLHSLTEAFF
TRBV9,TRBD1,once,TRBJ1-1,TGTGCCAGCAGCGAAACAGGGGGCACTGAAGCTTTCTTT,CASSETGGTEAFF
TRBV5-4,.,.,TRBJ1-1,TGTGCCAGCAGCTATCCCGGGGCGGGGACTGAAGCTTTCTTT,CASSYPGAGTEAFF
TRBV27,TRBD1,.,TRBJ1-5,TGTGCCAGCAGTCCGCGGACAGGGTCCCTTCAGCCCCAGCATTTT,CASSPRTGSLQPQHF
TRBV7-9,TRBD2,once,TRBJ2-2,TGTGCCAGCAGCTTTGTGGGAGGGCCTCCCGGGGAGCTGTTTTTT,CASSFVGGPPGELFF
TRBV4-1,.,.,TRBJ1-5,TGCGCCAGCAGCCCGAGGGCTAGCAATCAGCCCCAGCATTTT,CASSPRASNQPQHF
TRBV15,.,.,TRBJ2-1,TGTGCCACCAGCATATCAAGCCGAGGGCAGGGGAGGTTCTTC,CATSISSRGQGRFF
TRBV4-1,.,.,TRBJ2-5,TGCGCCAGCAGCCAAGCGCCCGGAATAGAGACCCAGTACTTC,CASSQAPGIETQYF
TRBV6-5,TRBD1,.,TRBJ2-7,TGTGCCAGCAGCCCGGGACAGGGTTATCTCGAGCAGTACTTC,CASSPGQGYLEQYF
TRBV9,.,.,TRBJ2-2,TGTGCCAGCAGCGTAGTTCTTGAAGACGGGGAGCTGTTTTTT,CASSVVLEDGELFF
TRBV30,.,once,TRBJ2-5,TGTGCCTGGATAGAAGAGACCCAGTACTTC,CAWIEETQYF
TRBV6-1,.,.,TRBJ2-1,TGTGCCAGCAGGGGGAATGAGCAGTTCTTC,CASRGNEQFF
TRBV7-2,TRBD2,.,TRBJ2-1,TGTGCCAGCAGCTTTAGCGGGAGGGCCTTCAATGAGCAGTTCTTC,CASSFSGRAFNEQFF
TRBV27,.,.,TRBJ1-4,TGTGCCAGCAGTCCGCAGGGTCTTAATGAAAAACTGTTTTTT,CASSPQGLNEKLFF
TRBV6-5,TRBD1,.,TRBJ2-2,TGTGCCAGCAGCGGACAGGGGTCGAACACCGGGGAGCTGTTTTTT,CASSGQGSNTGELFF
TRBV7-9,TRBD1,.,TRBJ2-7,TGTGCCAGCAGTTTGATTGGACAGGGAAGGGGCGAGCAGTACTTC,CASSLIGQGRGEQYF
TRBV18,.,.,TRBJ1-2,TGTGCCAGCTCACCAGTTAAGGGACGAGGCTACACCTTC,CASSPVKGRGYTF
TRBV11-3,TRBD1,.,TRBJ2-7,TGTGCCAGCAGCTTAAAAGGACAGGGGTACCTCGAGCAGTACTTC,CASSLKGQGYLEQYF
TRBV11-2,TRBD1,.,TRBJ2-5,TGTGCCAGCAGAGGGACAGGGGAGGAGACCCAGTACTTC,CASRGTGEETQYF
TRBV9,.,.,TRBJ2-1,TGTGCCAGCAGCGTAGCTAGCACCGGCTCCTACAATGAGCAGTTCTTC,CASSVASTGSYNEQFF
TRBV29-1,.,.,TRBJ2-1,TGCAGCGTTGAAGGGGAGTCGATTCGAAGAAACAATGAGCAGTTCTTC,CSVEGESIRRNNEQFF
TRBV28,.,.,TRBJ1-6,TGTGCCAGCAGCCCAGATTGGGAGTCACCCCTCCACTTT,CASSPDWESPLHF
TRBV5-4,.,.,TRBJ2-2,TGTGCCAGCAGCCCGGGGAGGTGGAGTGGAACCGGGGAGCTGTTTTTT,CASSPGRWSGTGELFF
TRBV4-1,.,.,TRBJ2-1,TGCGCCAGCAGCCAAGTTGTGCTAGGCTTAGGTGAGCAGTTCTTC,CASSQVVLGLGEQFF
TRBV7-9,.,.,TRBJ2-1,TGTGCCAGCACCTCACTATACAATGAGCAGTTCTTC,CASTSLYNEQFF
TRBV7-9,TRBD1,.,TRBJ2-1,TGTGCCAGCAGAGACAGGGGGGACAATGAGCAGTTCTTC,CASRDRGDNEQFF
TRBV2,.,.,TRBJ2-7,TGTGCCAGCAACACGGGAGTGTACGAGCAGTACTTC,CASNTGVYEQYF
TRBV7-3,TRBD1,.,TRBJ2-1,TGTGCCAGCAGCTTCCTAAGGGGGCGCAAGAATGAGCAGTTCTTC,CASSFLRGRKNEQFF
TRBV25-1,.,.,TRBJ1-2,TGTGCCAGCAGTGAAACGGGGCCGGCTAACTATGGCTACACCTTC,CASSETGPANYGYTF
TRBV14,TRBD2,.,TRBJ2-1,TGTGCCAGCAGCCAAGATCCGGGACTAGCGGCATACAATGAGCAGTTCTTC,CASSQDPGLAAYNEQFF
TRBV6-5,TRBD2,once,TRBJ2-7,TGTGCCAGCAGTTACTCACCCCCGGGAGCGGGGGGGGAGCAGTACTTC,CASSYSPPGAGGEQYF
TRBV19,.,.,TRBJ2-3,TGTGCCAGTAGTCTAACAGGGCTCACAGATACGCAGTATTTT,CASSLTGLTDTQYF
TRBV9,.,.,TRBJ2-3,TGTGCCAGCATATCAGGGGTGGGTCCATGCTCGCCAGATACGCAGTATTTT,CASISGVGPCSPDTQYF
TRBV29-1,.,once,TRBJ2-7,TGCAGCGCTCAGGGAACAGGGCCGTCGGTGCAGTACTTC,CSAQGTGPSVQYF
TRBV5-1,TRBD1,.,TRBJ2-7,TGCGCCAGCAGCTCGCCCGGGACAGGGCTAAACGAGCAGTACTTC,CASSSPGTGLNEQYF
TRBV6-4,.,once,TRBJ1-2,TGTGCCAGCAGGGGGGTTGGCGTAGGGCAAGCTAACTATGGCTACACCTTC,CASRGVGVGQANYGYTF
TRBV19,.,.,TRBJ2-1,TGTGCCAGTAGTAAGACGGGAGTGTACAATGAGCAGTTCTTC,CASSKTGVYNEQFF
TRBV6-5,.,.,TRBJ1-5,TGTGCCACCGGAATTGGCAATCAGCCCCAGCATTTT,CATGIGNQPQHF
TRBV6-5,.,.,TRBJ2-7,TGTGCCAGCAGTTACTCCCCCGGTGGAGTCGAGCAGTACTTC,CASSYSPGGVEQYF
TRBV29-1,.,.,TRBJ1-2,TGCAGCGTCCCCGAGGGCTACACCTTC,CSVPEGYTF
TRBV11-3,.,.,TRBJ2-7,TGTGCCAGCAGCTTGGGCTTAGAGACGACCTACGAGCAGTACTTC,CASSLGLETTYEQYF
TRBV28,TRBD1,.,TRBJ1-1,TGTGCCAGCAGTTTAGAGTTAGGGGGCTATGACACTGAAGCTTTCTTT,CASSLELGGYDTEAFF